This is a list of T cell receptor beta chains from one sample in a study of T cells after yellow fever vaccination. Each CDR3 protein gets one entry after TCRdb re-called the 5' RACE reads with MiXCR. The data contain 450,000 to 600,000 distinct CDR3 sequences, roughly 13% of them singletons. The sequencing used PBMCs, collected on the day of the yellow fever booster vaccination. These receptors all stem from a young man who received the YFV17D yellow fever vaccine. CDR3s include the opening cysteine and the closing phenylalanine or tryptophan. Fields, in order: clone size, J gene, V gene, CDR3 protein. Clone size is not always given. Where it is, it says once, few, many or a class for expanded clones.

>NA|TRBJ2-3|TRBV10-3
CAISESSRTGVGDTQYF
>NA|TRBJ2-1|TRBV20-1
CSARGRDRGGNEQFF
>once|TRBJ2-7|TRBV7-6
CASSLGHDRGAEQYF
>NA|TRBJ2-3|TRBV6-4
CASRGTRTDTQYF
>NA|TRBJ2-1|TRBV19
CASSRWTGDNEQFF
>few|TRBJ2-7|TRBV19
CASSRLAGVVEQYF
>few|TRBJ2-1|TRBV13
CASSYLAPLDEQFF
>NA|TRBJ2-1|TRBV18
CASSPGLGNNEQFF
>few|TRBJ2-2|TRBV25-1
CASSEYKTGELFF
>NA|TRBJ2-1|TRBV12-3/TRBV12-4
CASNPLAGGGYNEQFF
>many|TRBJ2-7|TRBV5-6
CASSLRGIAYEQYF
>many|TRBJ2-3|TRBV7-2
CASAQGGDTQYF
>NA|TRBJ2-7|TRBV7-2
CASSQSSGTDYEQYF
>NA|TRBJ2-3|TRBV10-3
CAISDRDRLLGATQYF
>many|TRBJ1-5|TRBV4-2
CASSQEWFRVNQPQHF
>NA|TRBJ2-3|TRBV28
CASSRDGLAGASDTQYF
>few|TRBJ2-1|TRBV25-1
CASSRLAPYNEQFF
>many|TRBJ1-5|TRBV9
CASSVGTTGNQPQHF
>few|TRBJ2-2|TRBV7-2
CASSSGVLTGELFF
>few|TRBJ1-1|TRBV7-2
CASSNPGTQNTEAFF
>few|TRBJ2-2|TRBV19
CASSNAKGTGELFF
>once|TRBJ2-7|TRBV7-9
CASSLVGQDYEQYF
>NA|TRBJ1-5|TRBV20-1
CSATPEEGVPSNQPQHF
>few|TRBJ2-3|TRBV5-6
CASSPDGTSPTQYF
>few|TRBJ1-1|TRBV12-3/TRBV12-4
CASSFGLHLDAEAFF
>few|TRBJ2-7|TRBV7-2
CASSLFMGQALRYEQYF
>few|TRBJ2-1|TRBV6-2/TRBV6-3
CATLISPGTSGRHEQFF
>few|TRBJ2-1|TRBV6-2/TRBV6-3
CASSYSSYEQFF
>few|TRBJ1-6|TRBV27
CASTWSGGNSPLHF
>few|TRBJ2-3|TRBV12-1
CASSSGVSFLTDTQYF
>few|TRBJ2-7|TRBV10-2
CASSVSAGGYEQYF
>NA|TRBJ2-1|TRBV5-6
CASSSVALYYNEQFF
>NA|TRBJ2-7|TRBV29-1
CSVSFGTSYEQYF
>few|TRBJ2-7|TRBV3-1
CASSLAGQNEQYF
>few|TRBJ2-3|TRBV7-2
CASSLASLAGGGDTQYF